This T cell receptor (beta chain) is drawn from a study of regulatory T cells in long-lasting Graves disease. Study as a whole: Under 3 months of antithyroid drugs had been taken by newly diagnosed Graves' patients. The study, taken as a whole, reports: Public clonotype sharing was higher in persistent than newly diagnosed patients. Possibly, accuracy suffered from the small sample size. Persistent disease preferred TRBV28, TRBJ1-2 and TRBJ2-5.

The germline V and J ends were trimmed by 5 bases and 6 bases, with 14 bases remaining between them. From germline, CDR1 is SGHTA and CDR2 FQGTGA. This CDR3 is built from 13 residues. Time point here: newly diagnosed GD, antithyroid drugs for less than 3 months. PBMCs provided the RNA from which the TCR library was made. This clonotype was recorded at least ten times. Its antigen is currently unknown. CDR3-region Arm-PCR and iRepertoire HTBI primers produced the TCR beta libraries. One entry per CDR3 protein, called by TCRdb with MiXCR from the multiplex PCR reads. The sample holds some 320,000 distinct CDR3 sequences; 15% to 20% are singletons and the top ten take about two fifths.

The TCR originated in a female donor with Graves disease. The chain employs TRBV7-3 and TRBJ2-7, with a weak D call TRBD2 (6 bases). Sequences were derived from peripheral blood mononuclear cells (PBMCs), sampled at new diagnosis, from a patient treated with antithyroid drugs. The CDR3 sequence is CASSRLVGLEQYF. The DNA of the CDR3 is TGTGCCAGCAGCCGACTAGTGGGGCTCGAGCAGTACTTC.